The present entry profiles one T cell receptor (beta chain) with its context. Its matching antigen is unknown. Germline V CDR1 and CDR2: SGDLS, YYNGEE. This CDR3 contains 16 residues. The trim removed 6 bases at V and 4 bases at J, leaving 8 bases unmatched. Amplified TCR beta CDR3 regions came from RNA transcripts. RT-PCR in the first round (using the HTBI primer set) targeted the TCR CDR3. From the multiplex PCR reads, TCRdb called clonotypes with MiXCR, one entry per CDR3 protein. The data contain 200,000 to 250,000 distinct CDR3 sequences, about a sixth of them seen just once; the ten biggest clones take up more than 25%. This sample was included in a study of T cells in Graves' hyperthyroidism and ophthalmopathy. Study results and limitations: The majority of expanded thyroid clonotypes above 0.001 also appeared in blood.

The rearrangement uses TRBV9 and TRBJ2-5; 14 bases match TRBD2. This receptor was obtained from a woman in her late teens or twenties with Graves' ophthalmopathy. Material: blood. CDR3 residues: CASTVSGTSGRETQYF. The CDR3 region has the DNA TGTGCCAGCACCGTCTCCGGGACTAGCGGGAGAGAGACCCAGTACTTC.